The 30 T cell receptor beta chains below all came from one sample that was sequenced in a study of blood T cell repertoires in COVID-19. Profiled with immunoSEQ multiplex PCR; TCRdb holds only in-frame clones, not every one. The sample lists 400,000 or so clones, about 88% seen once, with 3% in the top ten. The sample was peripheral blood. The receptors were sampled from a human donor in a cohort sampled during active COVID-19.

V is TRBV19 and J is TRBJ2-7; 9 bases align to TRBD1. In germline, CDR1 is LNHDA, CDR2 SQIVND (reference sequence). This CDR3 has 15 residues. With 7 bases clipped from V and 2 bases from J, the junction kept 9 bases outside the gene matches. This chain's CDR3 is CASTIGTGRAYEQYF. The DNA for the CDR3 is TGTGCCAGTACCATTGGGACAGGGAGGGCCTACGAGCAGTACTTC.

The chain employs TRBV2 and TRBJ1-5; 7 nucleotides match TRBD1. The trim removed 10 bases at V and 5 bases at J, leaving 14 bases unmatched. Germline loops: CDR1 SNHLY, CDR2 FYNNEI. The CDR3 length is 15 residues. The CDR3 protein is CATSLVDREDQPQHF. The CDR3 DNA reads TGTGCCACCTCGCTGGTCGACAGGGAGGATCAGCCCCAGCATTTT.

With regard to this clone: The sample contains more than one DNA sequence encoding this CDR3. This chain joins TRBV19 and TRBJ2-5; no clear D gene. CDR1 and CDR2 (germline): LNHDA, SQIVND (reference sequence). This CDR3 comprises 13 residues. V gave up 1 base and J gave up 4 bases, with 7 bases separating them. This chain's CDR3 is CASSIGPRETQYF. The CDR3 DNA follows: TGTGCCAGTAGTATAGGGCCTCGAGAGACCCAGTACTTC.

This clone was seen a handful of times. The CDR3 spells CASSNGAGGRNEQFF. CDR3 bases: TGTGCCAGTAGTAACGGAGCGGGGGGGCGGAATGAGCAGTTCTTC. This chain connects TRBV19 to TRBJ2-1, with 10 bases identical to TRBD2. Germline CDR1 and CDR2: LNHDA and SQIVND (reference sequence). The CDR3 totals 15 residues. V was clipped by 4 bases and J by 7 bases; unmatched bases: 7.

The chain joins TRBV12-3 or TRBV12-4 to TRBJ2-1, with 7 bases that match TRBD2. Trimming removed 7 bases from V and 7 bases from J; junction bases left unmatched: 7. The CDR3 length is 13 residues. CDR3: CASIAGAGNEQFF. The CDR3 nucleotides are TGTGCCAGCATCGCGGGAGCGGGGAATGAGCAGTTCTTC.

The V call is TRBV10-3, the J call TRBJ2-5, with no clear D. This CDR3 is 13 amino acids long. CDR1 is ENHRY, CDR2 SYGVKD, per germline. Trimming removed 2 bases at V and 5 bases at J, with 9 bases between. In DNA, the CDR3 is TGTGCCATCAGTGAGGACTCGGTGGAGACCCAGTACTTC. Protein product: CAISEDSVETQYF.

This clone was observed a handful of times. The CDR3 protein is CAITQGAEYEQYF. CDR3 bases: TGTGCCATCACCCAGGGGGCGGAGTACGAGCAGTACTTC. The V call is TRBV10-3, the J call TRBJ2-7, with 8 positions matching TRBD1. The CDR3 extends over 13 amino acids. The germline CDR1 and CDR2 sequences are ENHRY and SYGVKD. Unmatched junction bases numbered 6, after V lost 7 bases and J lost 4 bases.

This clone appeared a few times. V is TRBV6-5 and J is TRBJ2-7; D remains unclear. Germline CDR1 MNHEY, CDR2 SVGAGI. Trimming removed 5 bases at V and 2 bases at J, with 10 bases between. The CDR3 consists of 13 residues. CDR3 protein: CASSPRRTYEQYF. DNA of the CDR3: TGTGCCAGCAGTCCCCGTAGAACCTACGAGCAGTACTTC.

CDR3 nucleotide sequence: TGTGCCAGCAGTTACTCGCGGACAGGGAGTCTTGAAAAACTGTTTTTT. Protein sequence: CASSYSRTGSLEKLFF. The chain combines TRBV6-5 with TRBJ1-4, with 8 nucleotides matching TRBD1. This CDR3 is 16 amino acids long. V lost 0 bases and J lost 7; bases outside the gene matches: 7. Germline V CDR1 and CDR2: MNHEY, SVGAGI.

This chain joins TRBV28 and TRBJ1-2; D may be TRBD1 (6 bases). Germline V gene data show CDR1 as MDHEN and CDR2 as SYDVKM. The CDR3 extends over 15 amino acids. Trimming left V 6 bases short and J 0 bases short, with 14 bases between. For the CDR3, the DNA is TGTGCCAGCAGACCATCGACAGGCTCTAACTATGGCTACACCTTC. Residues: CASRPSTGSNYGYTF.

This chain connects TRBV3-1 (or the pseudogene TRBV3-2) to TRBJ2-3, with 11 bases that match TRBD2. CDR3 size: 19 residues. With 3 bases clipped from V and 5 bases from J, the junction kept 16 bases outside the gene matches. CDR1 LGHDT and CDR2 YNNKEL come from the germline V gene (reference sequence). CDR3 amino acids: CASSHSLAGASGSKDTQYF. CDR3 DNA: TGTGCCAGCAGCCATTCACTAGCGGGGGCCTCCGGGTCCAAAGATACGCAGTATTTT.

This clone has just one count. The gene calls are TRBV11-2 and TRBJ1-2, with 10 bases that match TRBD1. J gave up 12 bases and V 5 bases, and 9 bases lay outside the gene matches. CDR1 is SGHAT, CDR2 FQNNGV, per germline. This CDR3 is 13 amino acids long. The CDR3 spells CASSRSGQGGNTF. CDR3 coding DNA: TGTGCCAGCAGCCGGTCAGGACAGGGGGGAAACACCTTC.

The CDR3 DNA sequence: TGTGCCAGCAGTATCCGACTAGCGGAGGGGGAGACCCAGTACTTC. Amino acids: CASSIRLAEGETQYF. V usage is TRBV28 and J usage is TRBJ2-5; 9 bases match TRBD2. Germline trimming cut 5 bases from V and 5 bases from J; bases unmatched to any gene: 9. Looked up from germline, CDR1 is MDHEN and CDR2 is SYDVKM. The CDR3 spans 15 residues.

This chain joins TRBV7-2 and TRBJ2-5; 7 bases align to TRBD1. The CDR3 sequence is 15 residues long. The trim removed 2 bases at V and 1 base at J, leaving 4 bases unmatched. CDR1 is SGHTA and CDR2 is FQGNSA in the germline V gene. CDR3 nucleotides: TGTGCCAGCAGCTTATCCGACAGGGTCCAAGAGACCCAGTACTTC. The encoded protein is CASSLSDRVQETQYF.

The rearrangement joins TRBV6-6 to TRBJ1-2; D unclear. Trimming cost V 5 bases and J 4 bases, with 11 bases left between them. Germline CDR1 is MNHNY and CDR2 is SVGAGI (reference sequence). The CDR3 length is 13 residues. DNA for the CDR3: TGTGCCAGCAGTGGTCAGATTATCTATGGCTACACCTTC. Protein: CASSGQIIYGYTF.

The chain recombines TRBV10-3 with TRBJ2-3; TRBD1 matches 10 bases. The CDR3 length is 14 residues. Germline trimming cut 8 bases from V and 6 bases from J; bases unmatched to any gene: 8. Germline V gene lookup returns CDR1 ENHRY and CDR2 SYGVKD. The CDR3: CAIAPGTGDDTQYF. The CDR3 DNA reads as TGTGCCATCGCCCCCGGGACAGGGGATGATACGCAGTATTTT.

This chain's CDR3 is CASMEGRSNQPQHF. As DNA, the CDR3 is TGTGCCAGCATGGAGGGTAGAAGCAATCAGCCCCAGCATTTT. The V and J genes are TRBV7-8 and TRBJ1-5, with D unclear. Germline V CDR1 and CDR2: SGHVS, FQNEAQ. There are 14 residues in the CDR3. With 7 bases removed from V and 1 base from J, the gap between germline ends came to 11 bases.

This chain uses TRBV2 with TRBJ2-7; 8 bases align to TRBD1. The CDR3 contains 13 residues. Per the germline V gene, CDR1 is SNHLY and CDR2 is FYNNEI. The V and J ends lost 10 bases and 0 bases, in that order; junction bases with no gene match: 5. The CDR3 reads CATRTGSSYEQYF. As DNA, the CDR3 is TGTGCCACGAGGACAGGGAGCTCCTACGAGCAGTACTTC.

The chain employs TRBV4-1 and TRBJ2-1; D might be TRBD2 (6 bases). The V end lost 0 bases, the J end lost 6 bases, and 21 bases lay between the germline ends. Germline loops: CDR1 MGHRA, CDR2 YSYEKL. This CDR3 region has 18 residues. The CDR3: CASSQDLIRIYGGNEQFF. In DNA form, the CDR3 reads TGCGCCAGCAGCCAAGATCTTATCCGAATTTACGGGGGCAATGAGCAGTTCTTC.

The chain carries TRBV27 and TRBJ2-4; 8 nucleotides agree with TRBD1. CDR1 is MNHEY and CDR2 is SMNVEV in the germline V gene (reference sequence). The CDR3 loop spans 17 amino acids. J was trimmed by 3 bases and V by 5 bases; bases with no gene match: 12. The CDR3 spells CASSPLFRGRDKNIQYF. DNA of the CDR3: TGTGCCAGCAGTCCCCTCTTCAGGGGGCGTGACAAAAACATTCAGTACTTC.

The V and J genes are TRBV5-1 and TRBJ2-7, with 7 bases that match TRBD2. Per the germline V gene, CDR1 is SGHRS and CDR2 is YFSETQ. V shed 2 bases, J shed 4 bases, and the junction held 3 bases outside the gene matches. There are 13 residues in the CDR3. Here the CDR3 DNA reads TGCGCCAGCAGCTTACTAGCGCAGTACGAGCAGTACTTC. This encodes CASSLLAQYEQYF.

This sequence joins TRBV10-3 and TRBJ2-1; 8 nucleotides align to TRBD2. This CDR3 has 16 residues. Trimming at V came to 0 bases and at J to 8 bases, leaving 9 bases not matched to a gene. CDR1 is ENHRY, CDR2 SYGVKD, per germline. Here the CDR3 DNA reads TGTGCCATCAGTGAGTCGACTGGGACTAGTTGGTATGAGCAGTTCTTC. Translated: CAISESTGTSWYEQFF.

The chain recombines TRBV5-1 with TRBJ2-1; tentatively, D is TRBD1 (6 bases). CDR1 is SGHRS and CDR2 is YFSETQ in the germline V gene. The length of the CDR3 is 15 residues. V gave up 2 bases and J gave up 6 bases, with 15 bases separating them. CDR3 region: CASSFGQLTSNEQFF. DNA for the CDR3: TGCGCCAGCAGCTTCGGACAGCTCACCAGCAATGAGCAGTTCTTC.

The genes are TRBV30 and TRBJ2-7; a weak D match, TRBD1 (5 bases). CDR1 GTSNPN and CDR2 SVGIG come from the germline V gene (reference sequence). This CDR3 contains 13 residues. V gave up 4 bases and J gave up 5 bases, with 15 bases separating them. The DNA of the CDR3 is TGTGCCTGGAATGTCCAGGGCACGCACGAGCAGTACTTC. Its translation: CAWNVQGTHEQYF.

This chain joins TRBV7-9 and TRBJ2-7; a possible D gene is TRBD2 (5 bases). CDR1 and CDR2 from the germline V gene are SEHNR and FQNEAQ (reference sequence). The CDR3 has 13 amino acids. Trimming cost V 1 base and J 2 bases, with 6 bases left between them. The CDR3 nucleotides read TGTGCCAGCAGCTTAGTACTAGCCTACGAGCAGTACTTC. This translates into CASSLVLAYEQYF.

This chain connects TRBV9 to TRBJ2-3; a weak D match, TRBD2 (6 bases). This CDR3 has 17 amino acids. Germline CDR1 reads SGDLS; CDR2 reads YYNGEE. The V and J ends lost 3 bases and 0 bases respectively, with 17 bases between them. The CDR3 nucleotides read TGTGCCAGCAGCGAAGAGAAGAGGGGACTTAGCACAGATACGCAGTATTTT. Protein product: CASSEEKRGLSTDTQYF. Full variable domain (remainder filled in from reference TRBV9 and TRBJ2-3): DSGVTQTPKHLITATGQRVTLRCSPRSGDLSVYWYQQSLDQGLQFLIQYYNGEERAKGNILERFSAQQFPDLHSELNLSSLELGDSALYFCASSEEKRGLSTDTQYFGPGTRLTVL.

The chain has TRBV15 and TRBJ2-7, with a weak D call TRBD1 (5 bases). CDR3 length: 14 amino acids. The germline V gene has CDR1 LNHNV and CDR2 YYDKDF (reference sequence). With 3 bases removed from V and 1 base from J, the gap between germline ends came to 10 bases. CDR3 region: CATSSIRGSYEQYF. The DNA for the CDR3 is TGTGCCACCAGCAGTATTAGGGGATCCTACGAGCAGTACTTC. Full variable domain (outside the CDR3, taken from reference TRBV15 and TRBJ2-7): DAMVIQNPRYQVTQFGKPVTLSCSQTLNHNVMYWYQQKSSQAPKLLFHYYDKDFNNEADTPDNFQSRRPNTSFCFLDIRSPGLGDTAMYLCATSSIRGSYEQYFGPGTRLTVT.

Turning to this clone: Within the sample, other DNA sequences also encode this same CDR3. The genes are TRBV6-5 and TRBJ2-3; D may be TRBD2 (5 bases). Trimming pared 8 bases from V and 6 bases from J, leaving 9 bases between. The CDR3 has 11 amino acids. Germline loops: CDR1 MNHEY, CDR2 SVGAGI. CDR3 loop: CASRRGDTQYF. The CDR3 DNA follows: TGTGCCAGCCGAAGAGGGGATACGCAGTATTTT.

As concerns this clone: With a much larger clone just one base away, this may be a read error. The same CDR3 arises from other DNA sequences in this sample as well. The chain uses TRBV6-4 and TRBJ1-6; D is possibly TRBD1 (5 bases). The CDR3 covers 16 residues. The germline V and J ends were trimmed by 8 bases and 8 bases, with 22 bases remaining between them. Germline values: CDR1 MRHNA, CDR2 SNTAGT. CDR3 DNA: TGTGCCAGCGGACCCTGGGGCGCCCGAGGTGATTCACCCCTCCACTTT. It translates to CASGPWGARGDSPLHF.

This rearrangement joins TRBV10-3 to TRBJ1-2; 8 positions match TRBD1. Germline CDR1 ENHRY, CDR2 SYGVKD. The CDR3 is made up of 12 amino acids. The J segment lost 7 bases and the V segment lost 4 bases, leaving 2 bases of the junction unmatched. The CDR3 bases are TGTGCCATCAGTGGGACAGGGAGTGGCTACACCTTC. Translation: CAISGTGSGYTF.